Each of the 9 T cell receptor beta chains below was sequenced from the same sample in a study of CD8+ T cells in alopecia areata (dated by TCRdb to 2016 to 2019). Per the publication, the treatment or condition label means: oral pan-JAK inhibitor, 5-10 mg twice daily. Library preparation used the immunoSEQ multiplex PCR assay. RNA was extracted from all samples and reverse transcribed into cDNA as template for TCR sequencing. TCRdb stores this immuneACCESS table with in-frame sequences only. Part of the clones is absent; in the studies checked, under half of the shortfall reflects unresolved V genes, and no reason is known for the rest. Across this sample there are some 170,000 clones, with approximately 52% seen only once. The ten largest clonotypes hold around 15% of the sample. This specimen consisted of CD4+ T cells sorted from blood, obtained at approximately week 55, from a patient treated with tofacitinib. The receptors were sampled from a human donor with alopecia areata.

The chain has TRBV5-1 and TRBJ2-3; tentatively, D is TRBD1 or TRBD2 (5 bases each). The CDR3 spans 15 residues. The germline V and J ends were trimmed by 0 bases and 0 bases, with 8 bases remaining between them. Germline-derived CDR1 and CDR2 are SGHRS and YFSETQ. The CDR3 protein is CASSLEGRSTDTQYF. The CDR3 nucleotides are TGCGCCAGCAGCTTGGAGGGACGGAGCACAGATACGCAGTATTTT.

The gene calls are TRBV14 and TRBJ1-6, with D maybe TRBD1 (6 bases). The ends were cut back, 6 bases at V and 0 bases at J, with 12 bases in the middle. CDR1 and CDR2 from the germline V gene are SGHDN and FVKESK. The CDR3 covers 16 residues. In DNA form, the CDR3 reads TGTGCCAGCAGTCCGTTGGGACACTCCTATAATTCACCCCTCCACTTT. Residues: CASSPLGHSYNSPLHF.

This clone was detected only a few times. The rearrangement uses TRBV10-3 and TRBJ2-7, with a tentative D call TRBD1 (5 bases). Trimming pared 8 bases from V and 5 bases from J, leaving 13 bases between. Germline V gene data show CDR1 as ENHRY and CDR2 as SYGVKD. The CDR3 contains 12 residues. CDR3 protein: CAIEGRVDEQYF. The CDR3 region has the DNA TGTGCCATCGAAGGCAGGGTGGACGAGCAGTACTTC.

This clone was counted only a few times. V usage is TRBV2 and J usage is TRBJ2-5; 8 positions match TRBD1. This CDR3 region has 15 residues. Germline loops: CDR1 SNHLY, CDR2 FYNNEI. V gave up 3 bases and J gave up 2 bases; unmatched junction bases: 5. CDR3 in DNA: TGTGCCAGCAGTGATTTAGGACAGGGACAAGAGACCCAGTACTTC. This encodes CASSDLGQGQETQYF.

This chain links TRBV14 with TRBJ2-3; D call uncertain. In germline, CDR1 is SGHDN, CDR2 FVKESK. V was cut by 1 base and J by 2 bases, with 10 bases left in between. The CDR3 runs 15 residues. The CDR3 region is CASSQATGFTDTQYF. The CDR3 DNA sequence: TGTGCCAGCAGCCAAGCAACGGGCTTCACAGATACGCAGTATTTT.

Turning to this clone: The identical CDR3 is also encoded by other nucleotide sequences in the sample. This chain joins TRBV29-1 and TRBJ2-2; TRBD1 matches 7 bases. This CDR3 spans 12 amino acids. The V gene's germline CDR1 is SQVTM and CDR2 ANQGSEA. The ends lost 4 bases at V and 6 bases at J; junction bases unmatched: 2. The CDR3 DNA sequence: TGCAGCGTTGGACAGGGATCCGGGGAGCTGTTTTTT. It translates to CSVGQGSGELFF.

The DNA of the CDR3 is TGCGCCAGCAGCTTGGGCGGGGACCCCTACGAGCAGTACTTC. This encodes CASSLGGDPYEQYF. The rearrangement links TRBV5-1 to TRBJ2-7; perhaps TRBD2 as D (6 bases). In germline, CDR1 is SGHRS, CDR2 YFSETQ. The germline V and J ends were trimmed by 0 bases and 2 bases, with 9 bases remaining between them. The CDR3 runs to 14 residues.

The chain joins TRBV7-2 to TRBJ2-5; D is possibly TRBD1 or TRBD2 (5 bases each). V dropped 1 base and J dropped 5 bases, with 11 bases sitting between them. This CDR3 is built from 14 residues. Germline V gives CDR1 SGHTA, CDR2 FQGNSA. The CDR3 region has the DNA TGTGCCAGCAGCTTAGGACTACCAGGGGAGACCCAGTACTTC. Translating it yields CASSLGLPGETQYF.

The gene calls are TRBV21-1 and TRBJ2-7. TRBV21-1 is classified as a pseudogene. The CDR3 length is 10 residues. In DNA form, the CDR3 reads TGTGCCAGCAGGGACTACGAGCAGTACTTC. This sequence encodes CASRDYEQYF.